This T cell receptor (beta chain) comes out of a study of blood T cell repertoires in COVID-19. Study background: Samples taken during acute and convalescent COVID-19 were collected in the United States, Italy and Spain. Nucleic acid was either cDNA or gDNA, and it came from T cells, B-cell-depleted T cells, or PBMCs.

Trimming left V 4 bases short and J 4 bases short, with 20 bases between. The CDR3 spans 16 residues. Germline V gene sequence: CDR1 SGHKS, CDR2 YYEKEE (reference sequence). Only in-frame clones appear in the TCRdb table, and some are missing; sequencing was by immunoSEQ multiplex PCR. The data hold approximately 160,000 clones, with approximately 86% observed a single time. The sequenced sample consisted of peripheral blood. V is TRBV5-5 and J is TRBJ1-1; perhaps TRBD1 as D (6 bases). The receptor was isolated from a man aged 55-75 years who had recovered from COVID-19. Here the CDR3 reads CASSHYRASGGTEAFF. CDR3 sequence (DNA): TGTGCCAGCAGCCACTACAGGGCGTCGGGGGGCACTGAAGCTTTCTTT.